These 29 T cell receptor beta chains originate from one sample sequenced in a study of blood T cells in healthy people across ages. A second PCR of roughly 6 to 12 cycles used a sample-barcoded 5' primer and a J-beta primer mix. In TCRdb, the 5' RACE reads were re-called with MiXCR into one record per CDR3 protein. This table holds 760,000 or so distinct CDR3 sequences, just under 25% found once. This sample also belongs to another study, concerning T cells of mothers and their children.

Input material: blood. The receptors stem from a boy aged 5-17 years in good health.

The chain is built from TRBV28 and TRBJ2-7; 12 nucleotides align to TRBD2. The CDR3 is 15 amino acids. Per germline, CDR1 MDHEN and CDR2 SYDVKM. With 4 bases clipped from V and 7 bases from J, the junction kept 8 bases outside the gene matches. As DNA, the CDR3 is TGTGCCAGCAGTTACAGACTAGCGGGAGTGGGGGAGCAGTACTTC. Protein product: CASSYRLAGVGEQYF.

The chain combines TRBV15 with TRBJ1-2; no reliable D call. The germline gives CDR1 LNHNV, CDR2 YYDKDF (reference sequence). Trimming removed 3 bases at V and 8 bases at J, with 13 bases between. CDR3 length: 13 amino acids. For the CDR3, the DNA is TGTGCCACCAGCAGCCCCTTAAATCGAGGCTACACCTTC. Encoded protein: CATSSPLNRGYTF.

This rearrangement joins TRBV4-2 to TRBJ2-7; tentatively, D is TRBD2 (7 bases). The CDR3 has 13 residues. Germline CDR1 LGHNA, CDR2 YNFKEQ. V was shortened by 1 base and J by 6 bases, with 10 bases between the two germline ends. DNA for the CDR3: TGTGCCAGCAGCCAAGCAAGGGGGGGCGAGCAGTACTTC. This translates into CASSQARGGEQYF.

The rearrangement uses TRBV14 and TRBJ1-1; no clear D. This CDR3 contains 14 residues. Germline V gives CDR1 SGHDN, CDR2 FVKESK. V gave up 2 bases and J gave up 3 bases, with 10 bases separating them. CDR3 sequence: CASSQLFPHTEAFF. In nucleotides, the CDR3 is TGTGCCAGCAGCCAACTCTTCCCCCACACTGAAGCTTTCTTT.

This clonotype has more than one count but fewer than ten. This chain joins TRBV20-1 and TRBJ2-1, with D tentatively TRBD1 or TRBD2 (6 bases each). CDR1 is DFQATT, CDR2 SNEGSKA, per germline (reference sequence). CDR3 size: 14 residues. The V gene lost 3 bases and the J gene lost 9 bases, with 18 bases spanning the gap. In DNA, the CDR3 is TGCAGTGCTAGGGCCTTTGAGGGGGGTAGTGAGCAGTTCTTC. Amino acids: CSARAFEGGSEQFF.

The chain links TRBV7-9 to TRBJ1-2; 7 bases are a match to TRBD1. The CDR3 runs 12 residues. The V segment lost 5 bases and the J segment 7 bases; nucleotides outside the gene matches: 4. Germline values: CDR1 SEHNR, CDR2 FQNEAQ (reference sequence). CDR3 amino acids: CASSGGQFGYTF. DNA of the CDR3: TGTGCCAGCAGCGGGGGACAGTTTGGCTACACCTTC.

The rearrangement links TRBV12-3 or TRBV12-4 to TRBJ2-3; D remains ambiguous. This CDR3 is built from 13 residues. V was pared by 6 bases and J by 1 base, with 8 bases between. CDR3 sequence: CASRRSGTDTQYF. In DNA form, the CDR3 reads TGTGCCAGCAGGAGATCTGGCACAGATACGCAGTATTTT.

This clonotype was seen a few times. The rearrangement uses TRBV9 and TRBJ1-2; D gene uncertain. V was clipped by 3 bases and J by 4 bases, with 4 bases between them. The CDR3 is 11 residues long. Germline V lookup: CDR1 SGDLS, CDR2 YYNGEE. Here the CDR3 DNA reads TGTGCCAGCAGCGGACTCTATGGCTACACCTTC. This codes for CASSGLYGYTF.

This clonotype has just a few counts. The gene calls are TRBV13 and TRBJ1-1; 9 bases fit TRBD1. The trim removed 5 bases at V and 0 bases at J, leaving 13 bases unmatched. CDR1 is PRHDT, CDR2 FYEKMQ, per germline (reference sequence). CDR3 length: 18 amino acids. The CDR3 DNA follows: TGTGCCAGCAGCCTTTCACCGGGACAGGGACTCATGAACACTGAAGCTTTCTTT. As protein: CASSLSPGQGLMNTEAFF. Together with reference TRBV13 and TRBJ1-1, the CDR3 gives the full variable domain: AAGVIQSPRHLIKEKRETATLKCYPIPRHDTVYWYQQGPGQDPQFLISFYEKMQSDKGSIPDRFSAQQFSDYHSELNMSSLELGDSALYFCASSLSPGQGLMNTEAFFGQGTRLTVV.

This chain connects TRBV29-1 to TRBJ2-5, with D perhaps TRBD1 (5 bases). In germline, CDR1 is SQVTM, CDR2 ANQGSEA. The V and J ends lost 2 bases and 3 bases respectively, with 10 bases between them. The CDR3 runs to 13 residues. CDR3 sequence reads: CSVERGSKETQYF. CDR3 DNA: TGCAGCGTTGAAAGGGGCTCCAAAGAGACCCAGTACTTC.

The CDR3 protein is CASSLYGTSGTYEQYF. The CDR3 DNA reads as TGCGCCAGCAGCCTATACGGGACTAGCGGTACCTACGAGCAGTACTTC. The chain carries TRBV4-1 and TRBJ2-7, with 11 bases lining up with TRBD2. After removal of 4 bases from V and 2 bases from J, the junction contained 7 bases not matched to a gene. Germline V gene lookup returns CDR1 MGHRA and CDR2 YSYEKL. This CDR3 spans 16 amino acids.

The chain couples TRBV12-3 or TRBV12-4 to TRBJ2-3; D is possibly TRBD2 (5 bases). This CDR3 has 15 residues. V was clipped by 5 bases and J by 1 base, with 13 bases between them. CDR3 region: CASSTGWFGTDTQYF. The CDR3, as DNA: TGTGCCAGCAGTACGGGATGGTTTGGCACAGATACGCAGTATTTT.

The chain joins TRBV6-6 to TRBJ2-5; 9 bases match TRBD1. CDR1 MNHNY and CDR2 SVGAGI come from the germline V gene (reference sequence). V shed 5 bases and J 5 bases; nucleotides not matched to a gene: 6. The CDR3 is 14 amino acids. Here the CDR3 DNA reads TGTGCCAGCAGTGATGGGACAGGGAAGGAGACCCAGTACTTC. Its protein product is CASSDGTGKETQYF.

This clonotype showed up just a few times. This sequence joins TRBV11-1 and TRBJ2-7; tentative D call: TRBD1 (6 bases). V lost 3 bases and J 5 bases, leaving 14 bases between the germline ends. Germline assignment: CDR1 SGHAT and CDR2 FQDESV (reference sequence). CDR3 length: 14 amino acids. The CDR3 region has the DNA TGTGCCAGCAGCTTTGGACAGCTTTTCGACGAGCAGTACTTC. It translates to CASSFGQLFDEQYF.

This chain uses TRBV28 with TRBJ2-3, with 9 bases fitting TRBD2. CDR3 length: 16 amino acids. J lost 2 bases, V lost 1 base, and 4 bases had no gene match. Germline V gene sequence: CDR1 MDHEN, CDR2 SYDVKM. Written as DNA, the CDR3 is TGTGCCAGCAGTTTATTAGCGGGAGTAGTCACAGATACGCAGTATTTT. Translating it yields CASSLLAGVVTDTQYF.

This clonotype has just a few counts. The CDR3 protein is CASSWGTTPGNTIYF. CDR3 nucleotide sequence: TGTGCCAGCAGCTGGGGGACAACGCCTGGAAACACCATATATTTT. V usage is TRBV5-6 and J usage is TRBJ1-3; weak D call: TRBD1 (6 bases). V gave up 3 bases and J gave up 2 bases, with 12 bases separating them. Germline V gene lookup returns CDR1 SGHDT and CDR2 YYEEEE. The CDR3 runs to 15 residues.

The chain couples TRBV5-4 to TRBJ1-2, with 7 bases fitting TRBD1. Germline V lookup: CDR1 SGHNT, CDR2 YYREEE (reference sequence). V lost 0 bases to trimming and J lost 4 bases; unmatched junction nucleotides: 9. The CDR3 contains 16 residues. For the CDR3, the DNA is TGTGCCAGCAGCTTGGCTGACACAGGGGATTTCTATGGCTACACCTTC. The encoded protein is CASSLADTGDFYGYTF.

In this sample, this clonotype turned up a few times. This rearrangement joins TRBV27 to TRBJ2-5, with 15 bases identical to TRBD2. The J segment lost 7 bases and the V segment lost 5 bases, leaving 11 bases of the junction unmatched. This CDR3 is built from 17 residues. Germline loops: CDR1 MNHEY, CDR2 SMNVEV (reference sequence). The CDR3 here is CASSPRTSGGAFVTQYF. DNA for the CDR3: TGTGCCAGCAGTCCCCGGACTAGCGGGGGGGCATTCGTGACCCAGTACTTC.

The chain links TRBV20-1 to TRBJ2-7; D uncertain. The germline gives CDR1 DFQATT, CDR2 SNEGSKA (reference sequence). CDR3 size: 12 residues. Deletions cut 3 bases from V and 2 bases from J, with 8 bases between. In DNA form, the CDR3 reads TGCAGTGCTAGCAAGTCCACCTACGAGCAGTACTTC. Translated: CSASKSTYEQYF.

This clonotype has a handful of counts. J is TRBJ2-7 and V is TRBV4-3, with 9 bases fitting TRBD1. Trimming cost V 5 bases and J 4 bases; bases outside gene matches: 6. The CDR3 is 14 amino acids. In germline, CDR1 is LGHNA, CDR2 YSLEER. As DNA, the CDR3 is TGCGCCAGCAGCTTGGAGGACAGGGGATACGAGCAGTACTTC. Residues: CASSLEDRGYEQYF.

The table lists this clonotype with a few counts. V gene TRBV6-1 combines with J gene TRBJ2-7; tentatively, D is TRBD1 (6 bases). V was pared by 6 bases and J by 0 bases, with 21 bases between. The CDR3 totals 17 residues. Per the germline V gene, CDR1 is MNHNS and CDR2 is SASEGT. The CDR3 DNA reads TGTGCCAGCAGCGAGTTTGAACAGGGTTTCAGCTCCTACGAGCAGTACTTC. This gives the protein CASSEFEQGFSSYEQYF.

This clonotype was counted between two and nine times. The chain carries TRBV20-1 and TRBJ2-5; 11 bases fit TRBD2. V dropped 2 bases and J dropped 7; count of bases not matched to a gene: 9. This CDR3 has 15 residues. Germline CDR1 DFQATT, CDR2 SNEGSKA (reference sequence). CDR3 in amino acids: CSARSSSGGQGTQYF. In nucleotides, the CDR3 is TGCAGTGCTAGATCGTCTAGCGGGGGGCAGGGGACCCAGTACTTC.

The V and J genes are TRBV7-6 and TRBJ2-5; D uncertain. The J call may be in error: the DNA end matches TRBJ2-7 better. The germline V gene encodes CDR1 SGHVS and CDR2 FNYEAQ. The CDR3 consists of 15 residues. CDR3 coding DNA: TGTGCCAGCAGCTTAGGTTCTACAAGCTCCTACGAGCAGTACTTC. It codes for CASSLGSTSSYEQYF.

The J gene is TRBJ1-5, the V gene TRBV2; D is uncertain. Trimming removed 3 bases at V and 0 bases at J, with 6 bases between. There are 14 residues in the CDR3. Germline V gene lookup returns CDR1 SNHLY and CDR2 FYNNEI. This CDR3 is CASSDWHSNQPQHF. CDR3 DNA: TGTGCCAGCAGTGACTGGCATAGCAATCAGCCCCAGCATTTT.

Only a few counts were recorded for this clonotype. V and J are TRBV7-2 and TRBJ2-5; 8 bases line up with TRBD1. The closer fit of TRBJ2-7 to the DNA end suggests the J call may be wrong. The CDR3 extends over 15 amino acids. Germline V gene sequence: CDR1 SGHTA, CDR2 FQGNSA. This chain's CDR3 is CASSLVGQGHYEQYF. DNA for the CDR3: TGTGCCAGCAGCTTAGTCGGACAGGGCCACTACGAGCAGTACTTC.

V gene TRBV14 combines with J gene TRBJ2-5; D unclear. Germline V lookup: CDR1 SGHDN, CDR2 FVKESK. This CDR3 comprises 14 residues. The ends were cut back, 9 bases at V and 3 bases at J, with 17 bases in the middle. The CDR3 protein is CARDFRAAKETQYF. In DNA form, the CDR3 reads TGTGCCAGAGACTTCCGGGCGGCAAAAGAGACCCAGTACTTC.

A few counts support this clonotype. V usage is TRBV9 and J usage is TRBJ2-7; TRBD2 aligns across 9 bases. Trimming cost V 4 bases and J 3 bases; bases outside gene matches: 8. Looked up from germline, CDR1 is SGDLS and CDR2 is YYNGEE. The CDR3 has 15 amino acids. The CDR3 DNA follows: TGTGCCAGCAGCCGCAACACAGCGGGGGGCTACGAGCAGTACTTC. It encodes CASSRNTAGGYEQYF.

This clonotype was observed a handful of times. The J gene is TRBJ2-3, the V gene TRBV7-2; 10 nucleotides line up with TRBD1. Trimming took 2 bases from V and 5 from J; bases not matched to a gene: 10. CDR1 is SGHTA, CDR2 FQGNSA, per germline. The CDR3 totals 17 residues. This chain's CDR3 is CASSLTRAGQGLDTQYF. The CDR3, as DNA: TGTGCCAGCAGCTTAACGCGCGCGGGACAGGGGTTAGATACGCAGTATTTT.

This clonotype was picked up one time. V and J are TRBV12-3 or TRBV12-4 and TRBJ1-4; D not resolved. This CDR3 has 11 residues. The V and J ends lost 4 bases and 12 bases respectively, with 9 bases between them. Here the CDR3 DNA reads TGTGCCAGCAGTTCCCTAGAACAACTGTTTTTT. Protein: CASSSLEQLFF.